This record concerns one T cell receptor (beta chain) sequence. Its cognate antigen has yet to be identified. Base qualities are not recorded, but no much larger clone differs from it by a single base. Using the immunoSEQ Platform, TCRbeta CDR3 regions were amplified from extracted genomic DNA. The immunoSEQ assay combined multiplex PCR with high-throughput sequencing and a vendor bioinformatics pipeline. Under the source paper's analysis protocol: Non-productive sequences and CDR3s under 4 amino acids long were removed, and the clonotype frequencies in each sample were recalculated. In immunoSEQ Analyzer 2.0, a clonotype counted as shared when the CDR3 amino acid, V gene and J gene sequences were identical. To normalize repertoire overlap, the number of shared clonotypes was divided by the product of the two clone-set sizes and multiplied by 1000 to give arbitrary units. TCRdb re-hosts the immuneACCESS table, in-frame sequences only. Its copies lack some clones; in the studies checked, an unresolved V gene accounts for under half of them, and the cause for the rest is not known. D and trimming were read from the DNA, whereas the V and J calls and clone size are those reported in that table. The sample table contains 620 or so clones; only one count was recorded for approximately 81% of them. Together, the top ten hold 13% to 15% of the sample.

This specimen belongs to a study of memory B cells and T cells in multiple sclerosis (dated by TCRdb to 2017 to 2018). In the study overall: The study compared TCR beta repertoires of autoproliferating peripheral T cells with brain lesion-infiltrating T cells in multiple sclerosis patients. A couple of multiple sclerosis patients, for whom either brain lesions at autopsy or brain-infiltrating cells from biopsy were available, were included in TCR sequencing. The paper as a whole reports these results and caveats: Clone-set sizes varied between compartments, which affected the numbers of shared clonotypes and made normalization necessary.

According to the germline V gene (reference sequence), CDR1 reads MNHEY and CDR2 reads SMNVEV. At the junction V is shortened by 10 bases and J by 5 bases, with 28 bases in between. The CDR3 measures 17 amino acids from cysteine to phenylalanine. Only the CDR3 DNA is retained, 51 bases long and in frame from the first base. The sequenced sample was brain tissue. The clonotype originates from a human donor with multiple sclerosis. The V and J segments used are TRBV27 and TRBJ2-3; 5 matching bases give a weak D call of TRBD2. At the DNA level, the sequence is TGTGCCACCTCTTTCCGCGGGCGTCTCTCTCTTCTAGATACGCAGTATTTT. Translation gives CATSFRGRLSLLDTQYF.